The 31 T cell receptor beta chains listed next were all sequenced from one sample in a study of cytomegalovirus exposure and HLA in healthy donors. Using immunoSEQ multiplex PCR, the repertoire was profiled, and TCRdb retains in-frame clones only, with some absent. The sample yields fewer than 300,000 clones, 70% to 90% seen once. Sequenced input: PBMCs. These TCRs come from a woman between 18 and 30 years old in good health and CMV-seronegative.

CDR3 sequence: CASLSGRAYNEQFF. DNA for the CDR3: TGTGCCAGCTTGAGCGGGAGGGCATACAATGAGCAGTTCTTC. J is TRBJ2-1 and V is TRBV13, with 10 bases aligning to TRBD2. Germline CDR1 is PRHDT and CDR2 is FYEKMQ (reference sequence). V lost 8 bases to trimming and J lost 4 bases; unmatched junction nucleotides: 5. This CDR3 contains 14 residues.

V usage is TRBV4-3 and J usage is TRBJ2-1; D is undetermined. The CDR3 is 14 residues long. Germline V gene sequence: CDR1 LGHNA, CDR2 YSLEER. The V and J ends lost 5 bases and 6 bases respectively, with 14 bases between them. CDR3 sequence (DNA): TGCGCCAGCAGCAGGTATTCAGGATCCAATGAGCAGTTCTTC. It codes for CASSRYSGSNEQFF.

The V gene is TRBV18, the J gene TRBJ2-3; a possible D gene is TRBD2 (6 bases). Between the trimmed V and J ends, which lost 4 bases and 2 bases, there was a span of 28 bases. Germline CDR1 KGHSH, CDR2 LQKENI. This CDR3 contains 20 residues. The CDR3 reads CASSQRVQSDYQKSTDTQYF. The CDR3 DNA reads TGTGCCAGCTCACAAAGGGTGCAGTCGGACTACCAAAAGTCCACAGATACGCAGTATTTT.

CDR3 residues: CASSSGVEGYEQYF. In nucleotides, the CDR3 is TGTGCCAGCAGCTCAGGGGTGGAAGGATACGAGCAGTACTTC. The chain links TRBV9 to TRBJ2-7; tentatively, D is TRBD1 (6 bases). The CDR3 extends over 14 amino acids. The germline V gene encodes CDR1 SGDLS and CDR2 YYNGEE. V lost 4 bases and J 4 bases, leaving 15 bases between the germline ends.

This chain uses TRBV9 with TRBJ2-1, with 7 bases identical to TRBD2. Germline V gene sequence: CDR1 SGDLS, CDR2 YYNGEE. Trimming took 0 bases from V and 5 from J; bases not matched to a gene: 8. This CDR3 is 16 amino acids long. CDR3 amino acids: CASSVEPLAGNNEQFF. As DNA, the CDR3 is TGTGCCAGCAGCGTAGAACCGTTAGCGGGCAACAATGAGCAGTTCTTC.

As DNA, the CDR3 is TGCGCCAGCAGCTTGGATAGGGGATGGGGCAATGAGCAGTTCTTC. As protein: CASSLDRGWGNEQFF. The V call is TRBV5-1, the J call TRBJ2-1, with D perhaps matching TRBD1 (5 bases). V was cut by 0 bases and J by 6 bases, with 13 bases left in between. This CDR3 comprises 15 residues. Germline CDR1 SGHRS, CDR2 YFSETQ.

This clone has just one count. This rearrangement joins TRBV4-3 to TRBJ1-4, with D unresolved. From germline, CDR1 is LGHNA and CDR2 YSLEER. Trimming removed 1 base at V and 8 bases at J, with 11 bases between. The CDR3 spans 14 residues. CDR3 sequence reads: CASSQVGVGEKLFF. The CDR3 coding sequence is TGCGCCAGCAGCCAAGTCGGGGTCGGCGAAAAACTGTTTTTT.

The chain has TRBV7-9 and TRBJ2-6; D is possibly TRBD1 (5 bases). The length of the CDR3 is 15 residues. Trimming pared 6 bases from V and 2 bases from J, leaving 11 bases between. CDR1 is SEHNR and CDR2 is FQNEAQ in the germline V gene (reference sequence). Here the CDR3 DNA reads TGTGCCAGCAGTTTAAAGGGGACTGGGGCCAACGTCCTGACTTTC. Translation gives CASSLKGTGANVLTF.

V and J are TRBV7-2 and TRBJ1-3; D perhaps matches TRBD1 (6 bases). In germline, CDR1 is SGHTA, CDR2 FQGNSA. CDR3 length: 14 residues. V was trimmed by 2 bases and J by 4 bases, leaving 9 bases between them. The CDR3 region has the DNA TGTGCCAGCAGCTTACAGGGGTTAGGAAACACCATATATTTT. Encoded protein: CASSLQGLGNTIYF.

This rearrangement joins TRBV5-4 to TRBJ2-1, with D uncertain. Trimming took off 0 bases at V and 5 bases at J, with 9 bases between the two ends. The CDR3 contains 14 residues. From germline, CDR1 is SGHNT and CDR2 YYREEE (reference sequence). In DNA form, the CDR3 reads TGTGCCAGCAGCTTGGTGTCAGGAAACAATGAGCAGTTCTTC. Its translation is CASSLVSGNNEQFF.

The chain joins TRBV18 to TRBJ2-2; 13 nucleotides align to TRBD2. Looked up from germline, CDR1 is KGHSH and CDR2 is LQKENI. J lost 1 base, V lost 3 bases, and 8 bases had no gene match. The CDR3 extends over 19 amino acids. The CDR3 sequence is CASSPSGLAGEMNTGELFF. DNA of the CDR3: TGTGCCAGCTCACCTTCAGGACTAGCGGGAGAAATGAACACCGGGGAGCTGTTTTTT.

As DNA, the CDR3 is TGTGCCAGCAGCACCGGGACAGAGTTTCGCGAGCAGTACTTC. It encodes CASSTGTEFREQYF. V is TRBV9 and J is TRBJ2-7; 7 nucleotides agree with TRBD1. CDR1 is SGDLS, CDR2 YYNGEE, per germline. V shed 4 bases, J shed 6 bases, and the junction held 10 bases outside the gene matches. This CDR3 has 14 residues. Complete variable domain (other parts from reference TRBV9 and TRBJ2-7): DSGVTQTPKHLITATGQRVTLRCSPRSGDLSVYWYQQSLDQGLQFLIQYYNGEERAKGNILERFSAQQFPDLHSELNLSSLELGDSALYFCASSTGTEFREQYFGPGTRLTVT.

The genes are TRBV10-1 and TRBJ1-2; D is undetermined. The CDR3 runs 13 residues. Germline V gene lookup returns CDR1 WNHNN and CDR2 SYGVQD (reference sequence). The V end lost 3 bases, the J end lost 4 bases, and 9 bases lay between the germline ends. In DNA form, the CDR3 reads TGCGCCAGCAGTGAATCGGGTTCCTATGGCTACACCTTC. Its protein product is CASSESGSYGYTF.

The chain combines TRBV4-2 with TRBJ1-1; no firm D call. With 1 base removed from V and 3 bases from J, the gap between germline ends came to 12 bases. Germline lookup yields CDR1 LGHNA and CDR2 YNFKEQ. This CDR3 is 15 amino acids long. CDR3 sequence reads: CASSQVAGSHTEAFF. CDR3 DNA: TGTGCCAGCAGCCAAGTTGCGGGCAGCCACACTGAAGCTTTCTTT.

V usage is TRBV20-1 and J usage is TRBJ1-2, with D perhaps TRBD1 (5 bases). The CDR3 contains 9 residues. CDR1 and CDR2 (germline): DFQATT, SNEGSKA (reference sequence). CDR3 bases: TGCAGGGGGCGGGGTGGCTACACCTTC. Translation: CRGRGGYTF.

The chain couples TRBV9 to TRBJ2-1, with D perhaps matching TRBD2 (6 bases). The germline V gene encodes CDR1 SGDLS and CDR2 YYNGEE. The CDR3 spans 16 residues. Trimming pared 2 bases from V and 8 bases from J, leaving 20 bases between. The CDR3 loop is CASSVGSGATSHEQFF. For the CDR3, the DNA is TGTGCCAGCAGCGTGGGTAGCGGCGCCACCAGCCATGAGCAGTTCTTC.

The chain carries TRBV15 and TRBJ2-7, with 14 bases identical to TRBD2. Germline CDR1 reads LNHNV; CDR2 reads YYDKDF (reference sequence). The CDR3 runs 17 residues. V lost 0 bases to trimming and J lost 9 bases; unmatched junction nucleotides: 10. The CDR3 sequence: CATSRDPGTSGRAGQYF. For the CDR3, the DNA is TGTGCCACCAGCAGAGATCCCGGGACTAGCGGGAGAGCCGGGCAGTACTTC.

This chain uses TRBV28 with TRBJ1-4; TRBD1 matches 7 bases. This CDR3 has 15 residues. Germline CDR1 is MDHEN and CDR2 is SYDVKM. V was pared by 6 bases and J by 8 bases, with 12 bases of the junction left unmatched. CDR3 bases: TGTGCCAGCAGGCTACACAGGGGTATGAAAGAAAAACTGTTTTTT. This translates into CASRLHRGMKEKLFF.

This rearrangement joins TRBV28 to TRBJ2-1; 9 bases line up with TRBD2. Germline lookup yields CDR1 MDHEN and CDR2 SYDVKM. V shed 6 bases, J shed 7 bases, and the junction held 7 bases outside the gene matches. This CDR3 region has 14 residues. The CDR3, as DNA: TGTGCCAGCAGCTGGGGACTAGCAGGAAATGAGCAGTTCTTC. This encodes CASSWGLAGNEQFF.

The rearrangement joins TRBV7-2 to TRBJ2-3, with 11 bases that match TRBD1. The CDR3 runs to 16 residues. The V segment lost 5 bases and the J segment 1 base; nucleotides outside the gene matches: 5. CDR1 and CDR2 from the germline V gene are SGHTA and FQGNSA. The CDR3 DNA reads as TGTGCCAGCAGCACCTGGACAGGGGGCGGCACAGATACGCAGTATTTT. This codes for CASSTWTGGGTDTQYF.

The gene calls are TRBV19 and TRBJ2-5; D gene uncertain. CDR3 length: 14 amino acids. With 2 bases removed from V and 5 bases from J, the gap between germline ends came to 12 bases. Germline CDR1 reads LNHDA; CDR2 reads SQIVND (reference sequence). CDR3 coding DNA: TGTGCCAGTAGTATATCATTATTGGAGGAGACCCAGTACTTC. Translating it yields CASSISLLEETQYF.

The V and J genes are TRBV6-5 and TRBJ1-2, with unresolved D. The germline gives CDR1 MNHEY, CDR2 SVGAGI. Trimming took 2 bases from V and 4 from J, leaving 11 bases between them. The CDR3 has 14 amino acids. This CDR3 reads CASSYGPAGYGYTF. In DNA, the CDR3 is TGTGCCAGCAGTTACGGCCCCGCGGGCTATGGCTACACCTTC.

This rearrangement joins TRBV23-1 to TRBJ2-4, with TRBD2 matching over 10 bases. TRBV23-1 is an ORF for which the function is uncertain. V was clipped by 7 bases and J by 1 base; unmatched bases: 10. This CDR3 is built from 17 residues. CDR3 protein: CASMSGRVSVAKNIQYF. In nucleotides, the CDR3 is TGCGCCAGCATGAGCGGGAGGGTCAGTGTGGCCAAAAACATTCAGTACTTC.

The rearrangement joins TRBV28 to TRBJ2-3; D not certain. CDR3 length: 12 amino acids. With 5 bases removed from V and 4 bases from J, the gap between germline ends came to 7 bases. Germline V gene sequence: CDR1 MDHEN, CDR2 SYDVKM. This CDR3 is CASSILPDTQYF. The CDR3 DNA follows: TGTGCCAGCAGTATTCTTCCAGATACGCAGTATTTT.

The rearrangement uses TRBV13 and TRBJ2-1; 8 nucleotides match TRBD1. J gave up 4 bases and V 0 bases, and 14 bases lay outside the gene matches. This CDR3 region has 19 residues. Germline-derived CDR1 and CDR2 are PRHDT and FYEKMQ (reference sequence). The CDR3 DNA follows: TGTGCCAGCAGCTTAGGCATAGGACAGGGTTCTCCAGGGTACAATGAGCAGTTCTTC. It encodes CASSLGIGQGSPGYNEQFF.

The CDR3 sequence is CASIPGPGPYGYTF. Written as DNA, the CDR3 is TGTGCCAGTATCCCCGGTCCAGGCCCCTATGGCTACACCTTC. This sequence joins TRBV19 and TRBJ1-2; D not certain. CDR3 length: 14 residues. V shed 7 bases and J shed 4 bases, with 16 bases lying between them. CDR1 LNHDA and CDR2 SQIVND come from the germline V gene (reference sequence).

This chain joins TRBV12-5 and TRBJ2-7; D unresolved. V gave up 2 bases and J gave up 6 bases, with 8 bases separating them. The CDR3 has 12 residues. Germline V CDR1 and CDR2: LGHNT, FRNRAP. The CDR3 spells CASGLTNREQYF. The CDR3 nucleotides read TGTGCTAGTGGTTTGACAAACCGCGAGCAGTACTTC.

This chain connects TRBV7-6 to TRBJ2-2; tentative D call: TRBD1 (7 bases). CDR3 length: 15 amino acids. CDR1 and CDR2 (germline): SGHVS, FNYEAQ. The V and J ends lost 2 bases and 7 bases respectively, with 14 bases between them. The CDR3 DNA reads TGTGCCAGCAGCTTATGGGGCAGGGGGGACGGGGAGCTGTTTTTT. Encoded protein: CASSLWGRGDGELFF. The full variable domain, with the rest looked up from reference TRBV7-6 and TRBJ2-2, is GAGVSQSPRYKVTKRGQDVALRCDPISGHVSLYWYRQALGQGPEFLTYFNYEAQQDKSGLPNDRFSAERPEGSISTLTIQRTEQRDSAMYRCASSLWGRGDGELFFGEGSRLTVL.

The chain has TRBV6-6 and TRBJ2-3; D gene ambiguous. From germline, CDR1 is MNHNY and CDR2 SVGAGI (reference sequence). This CDR3 is 15 amino acids long. Between the trimmed V and J ends, which lost 3 bases and 2 bases, there was a span of 12 bases. CDR3 bases: TGTGCCAGCAGTTATGTCCCCAGACACACAGATACGCAGTATTTT. Protein product: CASSYVPRHTDTQYF.

The V and J genes are TRBV28 and TRBJ2-7; D may be TRBD2 (6 bases). CDR1 is MDHEN, CDR2 SYDVKM, per germline. The CDR3 contains 14 residues. V was trimmed by 7 bases and J by 0 bases, leaving 13 bases between them. The CDR3 DNA follows: TGTGCCAGCAACCGGGAGCTAAGCTCCTACGAGCAGTACTTC. Encoded protein: CASNRELSSYEQYF.

The gene calls are TRBV4-1 and TRBJ2-5, with D perhaps TRBD1 (6 bases). V was clipped by 0 bases and J by 5 bases, with 7 bases between them. This CDR3 spans 13 amino acids. Germline lookup yields CDR1 MGHRA and CDR2 YSYEKL. The CDR3 DNA follows: TGCGCCAGCAGCCAAGACAGGGGCGAGACCCAGTACTTC. This gives the protein CASSQDRGETQYF.